This entry is about one TCR beta chain. The sample comes from a study of shared clonotypes between healthy human individuals. This CDR3 is built from 15 residues. CDR1 is SGHAT, CDR2 FQNNGV, per germline. V lost 4 bases to trimming and J lost 2 bases, with 15 bases between them. Some clones are missing from TCRdb's copy, which holds only in-frame ones; the method was immunoSEQ multiplex PCR. Of about 1 million clones listed, around 75% are singletons. What was sequenced was memory CD4+ T cells sorted from blood. Subset of the sample: CD45RA-negative fraction. This receptor was obtained from a young man in good health. J is TRBJ2-7 and V is TRBV11-2; D gene uncertain. In nucleotides, the CDR3 is TGTGCCAGCAGCTCCCCCAGGATGCGTCCCTACGAGCAGTACTTC. Translated: CASSSPRMRPYEQYF.